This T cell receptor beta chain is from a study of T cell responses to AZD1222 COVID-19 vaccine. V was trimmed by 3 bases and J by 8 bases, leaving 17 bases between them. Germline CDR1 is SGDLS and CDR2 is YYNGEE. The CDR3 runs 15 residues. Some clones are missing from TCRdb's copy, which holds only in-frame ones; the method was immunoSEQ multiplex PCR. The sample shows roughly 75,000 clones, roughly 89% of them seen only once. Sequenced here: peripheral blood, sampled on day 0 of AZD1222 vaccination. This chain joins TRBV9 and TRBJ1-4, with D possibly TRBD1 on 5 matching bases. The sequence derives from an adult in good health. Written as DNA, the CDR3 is TGTGCCAGCAGCGCAGTTGGAGGGGCGGGCGAAAAACTGTTTTTT. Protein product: CASSAVGGAGEKLFF. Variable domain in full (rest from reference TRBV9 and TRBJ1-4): DSGVTQTPKHLITATGQRVTLRCSPRSGDLSVYWYQQSLDQGLQFLIQYYNGEERAKGNILERFSAQQFPDLHSELNLSSLELGDSALYFCASSAVGGAGEKLFFGSGTQLSVL.